This T cell receptor beta chain was documented in a study of T cell responses to AZD1222 COVID-19 vaccine. Notes on the study in general: After the peak T cell response, and only then, were repertoires sampled. In a largely white British group with more females than males, clonal diversity was possibly underestimated. The span of vaccine-associated CD4 TCRs extended across spike, with dominance at 160-218 and 743-854.

Germline V lookup: CDR1 SQVTM, CDR2 ANQGSEA. The CDR3 runs to 11 residues. The V end was cut by 8 bases, the J end by 7 bases, with 14 bases between. On this clone: Its specificity is unknown.

Here immunoSEQ multiplex PCR was the method, and the copy in TCRdb shows in-frame clones only, minus some. The sample consists of over 80,000 clones, about 89% of them appearing once. The sequencing used peripheral blood, collected 28 days after the second AZD1222 dose. The chain links TRBV29-1 to TRBJ1-1; possibly TRBD1 for D (5 bases). The TCR comes from an adult who received the AZD1222 COVID-19 vaccine. Written as DNA, the CDR3 is TGCAGCACCGGGACGCCGGGTGAAGCTTTCTTT. Translating gives CSTGTPGEAFF.